This TCR beta chain was found in a study of blood T cell repertoires in COVID-19. Study overall: There were acute and convalescent COVID-19 samples, and they came from the United States, Italy and Spain. Nucleic acid was either cDNA or gDNA, and it came from T cells, B-cell-depleted T cells, or PBMCs.

The ends lost 5 bases at V and 2 bases at J; junction bases unmatched: 9. This CDR3 has 16 amino acids. The V gene's germline CDR1 is MDHEN and CDR2 SYDVKM. Authors' processing steps: Amplification of reference gene primers provided the estimated nucleated cell counts. Clones were read by immunoSEQ multiplex PCR, and TCRdb kept only the in-frame ones, dropping some. The DNA was the basis for D and trimming; V, J and clone size are from that table. The table records around 56,000 clones, roughly nine tenths of them present only once. V is TRBV28 and J is TRBJ1-1; 9 bases agree with TRBD1. The clonotype comes from a woman aged 60-70 years with active or convalescent COVID-19. Material: peripheral blood. CDR3 sequence reads: CASSLLPGQGNTEAFF. DNA for the CDR3: TGTGCCAGCAGTCTTCTCCCGGGACAGGGTAACACTGAAGCTTTCTTT. Filled out from reference TRBV28 and TRBJ1-1, the complete variable domain reads DVKVTQSSRYLVKRTGEKVFLECVQDMDHENMFWYRQDPGLGLRLIYFSYDVKMKEKGDIPEGYSVSREKKERFSLILESASTNQTSMYLCASSLLPGQGNTEAFFGQGTRLTVV.